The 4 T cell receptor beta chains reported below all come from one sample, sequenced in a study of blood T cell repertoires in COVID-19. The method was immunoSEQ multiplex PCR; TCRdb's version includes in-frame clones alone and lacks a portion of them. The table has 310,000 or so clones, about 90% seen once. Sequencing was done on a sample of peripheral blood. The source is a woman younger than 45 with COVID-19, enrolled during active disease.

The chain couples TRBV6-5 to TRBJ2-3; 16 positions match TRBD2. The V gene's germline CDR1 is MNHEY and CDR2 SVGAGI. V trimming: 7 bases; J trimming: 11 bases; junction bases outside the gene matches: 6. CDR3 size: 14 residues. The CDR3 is CASTKGTSGRGQYF. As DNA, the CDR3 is TGTGCCAGCACCAAAGGGACTAGCGGGAGGGGGCAGTATTTT.

DNA for the CDR3: TGTGCCAGCTCACCCCGGCCGGGGGGGTCCCTCCACTTT. Amino acids: CASSPRPGGSLHF. This chain links TRBV18 with TRBJ1-6; D may be TRBD1 (5 bases). V lost 3 bases and J 14 bases, leaving 14 bases between the germline ends. This CDR3 has 13 amino acids. Germline V gives CDR1 KGHSH, CDR2 LQKENI.

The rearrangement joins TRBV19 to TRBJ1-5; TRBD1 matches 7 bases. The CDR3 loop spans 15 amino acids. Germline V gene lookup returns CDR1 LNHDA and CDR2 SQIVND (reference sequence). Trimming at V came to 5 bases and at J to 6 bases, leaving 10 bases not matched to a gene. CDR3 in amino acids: CASSPQGQIGQPQHF. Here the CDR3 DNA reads TGTGCCAGTAGTCCCCAGGGACAGATTGGTCAGCCCCAGCATTTT.

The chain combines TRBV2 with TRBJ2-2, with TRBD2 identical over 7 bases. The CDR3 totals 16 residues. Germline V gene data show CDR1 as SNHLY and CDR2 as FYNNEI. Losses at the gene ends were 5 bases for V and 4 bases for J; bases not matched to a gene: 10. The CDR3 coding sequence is TGTGCCAGCAGTCGACCGGGACTAACTGGCACCGGGGAGCTGTTTTTT. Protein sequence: CASSRPGLTGTGELFF.